These T cell receptor beta chains were read from a single sample in a study of T-cell reconstitution after alpha-beta-depleted transplantation in children. TCRdb re-called the PCR reads with MiXCR, one entry per CDR3 protein. The sample lists more than 500,000 distinct CDR3 sequences, 11% seen once, with around 15% in the top ten. Sequenced material: PBMCs, mostly from graft donor cells, taken 180 days after TCRalphabeta/CD19-depleted stem cell transplant. The source of these receptors is a female patient under 10 years old who had a stem cell transplant for aplastic anemia, so the T cells may come from the graft donor. CDR3s include the opening cysteine and the closing phenylalanine or tryptophan. The order of the fields is CDR3 length, V gene, clone size, D gene, J gene, CDR3 DNA, CDR3 protein. The D gene is left open where the match is weak. The size field is filled for only some rows; it gives once, few, many or a size class.

15,TRBV12-3/TRBV12-4,many,NA,TRBJ1-4,TGTGCCAGCAGTTTTGCGGGTAGGGAGAATGAAAAACTGTTTTTT,CASSFAGRENEKLFF
15,TRBV20-1,NA,NA,TRBJ2-2,TGCAGTGCTAGAGATGGGACGGACTACACCGGGGAGCTGTTTTTT,CSARDGTDYTGELFF
14,TRBV3-1,NA,NA,TRBJ1-6,TGTGCCAGCAGCCAAGGACAGACTAATTCACCCCTCCACTTT,CASSQGQTNSPLHF
13,TRBV12-3/TRBV12-4,NA,TRBD2,TRBJ2-1,TGTGCCAGCAGAACGGCGGGAGGGTATGAGCAGTTCTTC,CASRTAGGYEQFF
17,TRBV20-1,few,TRBD2,TRBJ2-1,TGCAGTGCTAGCGTCTGGCTAGCGGGAGTCTCCTACAATGAGCAGTTCTTC,CSASVWLAGVSYNEQFF
18,TRBV18,NA,TRBD1,TRBJ2-1,TGTGCCAGCTCATTACAGGGGCTAGGTGCCCGCTCCTACAATGAGCAGTTCTTC,CASSLQGLGARSYNEQFF
19,TRBV25-1,many,TRBD2,TRBJ2-1,TGTGCCAGCAGTGAAACACCCGGGACTAGAAAAATCCCCTACAATGAGCAGTTCTTC,CASSETPGTRKIPYNEQFF
18,TRBV29-1,NA,TRBD2,TRBJ2-1,TGCAGCGTTGGGAGCGGTATCGGGCCTAGCGGGACCCGGGTAGAGCAGTTCTTC,CSVGSGIGPSGTRVEQFF
16,TRBV3-1,few,TRBD2,TRBJ2-7,TGTGCCAGCAGCCTCGTCGGCGGGGGGGACTCCTACGAGCAGTACTTC,CASSLVGGGDSYEQYF
16,TRBV19,once,NA,TRBJ1-1,TGTGCCAGTAGTATAGCCAGGGAAGGGGTGAACACTGAAGCTTTCTTT,CASSIAREGVNTEAFF
14,TRBV12-3/TRBV12-4,many,NA,TRBJ1-4,TGTGCCAGCAGCCCGGGACCAACTAATGAAAAACTGTTTTTT,CASSPGPTNEKLFF
11,TRBV20-1,NA,NA,TRBJ2-7,TGCAGTGTCTCAGGGGTCTACGAGCAGTACTTC,CSVSGVYEQYF
15,TRBV15,few,TRBD1,TRBJ2-3,TGTGCCACCAGCAGTTCGAACAGGGGGTGGGATACGCAGTATTTT,CATSSSNRGWDTQYF
18,TRBV18,few,NA,TRBJ2-1,TGTGCCAGCTCACCTTACGACAGACTTCTAACCTCCTACAATGAGCAGTTCTTC,CASSPYDRLLTSYNEQFF
14,TRBV7-3,many,TRBD1,TRBJ1-2,TGTGCCAGCAGCTTAAGCGGGACAGGGGGCGGCTACACCTTC,CASSLSGTGGGYTF
14,TRBV27,NA,NA,TRBJ1-1,TGTGCCAGCAGTTTATCAGGGGTCTACACTGAAGCTTTCTTT,CASSLSGVYTEAFF
16,TRBV20-1,few,NA,TRBJ1-3,TGCAGTGCCTCGCGGATTAGGTTCACCTCTGGAAACACCATATATTTT,CSASRIRFTSGNTIYF
18,TRBV6-1,NA,TRBD2,TRBJ2-3,TGTGCCAGCAGTCTTTCCCTAGCGGGAGGGCCTAGCACAGATACGCAGTATTTT,CASSLSLAGGPSTDTQYF
15,TRBV29-1,NA,NA,TRBJ2-3,TGCAGCGTAGAGCAAGGGTTTGACACCCCAGATACGCAGTATTTT,CSVEQGFDTPDTQYF
13,TRBV28,many,TRBD2,TRBJ2-5,TGTGCCAGCAGTTTGGGGGGGGTCGAGACCCAGTACTTC,CASSLGGVETQYF
13,TRBV5-8,few,TRBD1,TRBJ1-2,TGTGCCAGCAGCAACCGGGACAGGGGTGGCTACACCTTC,CASSNRDRGGYTF
18,TRBV11-2,few,NA,TRBJ2-2,TGTGCCAGCAGCTTTAGAGGACAGCCGATTTTGGACACCGGGGAGCTGTTTTTT,CASSFRGQPILDTGELFF
13,TRBV3-1,few,NA,TRBJ1-1,TGTGCCAGCAGCCAAGTCGAGGGGACTGAAGCTTTCTTT,CASSQVEGTEAFF
15,TRBV18,NA,NA,TRBJ2-7,TGTGCCAGCTCGGAGGAACAGGGTTCCCCCTACGAGCAGTACTTC,CASSEEQGSPYEQYF
15,TRBV9,NA,NA,TRBJ2-5,TGTGCCAGCAGCGCCTCATCAACACTAGATCGGACCCAGTACTTC,CASSASSTLDRTQYF
13,TRBV3-1,NA,NA,TRBJ2-3,TGTGCCAGCAGCACCGGGGCCACAGATACGCAGTATTTT,CASSTGATDTQYF
16,TRBV12-3/TRBV12-4,NA,NA,TRBJ1-5,TGTGCCAGCAGTTTAGTTGTTCCCGGTGGGGTTCAGCCCCAGCATTTT,CASSLVVPGGVQPQHF
14,TRBV12-3/TRBV12-4,NA,NA,TRBJ2-6,TGTGCCAGCAGTTCGACCCCTGGGGCCAACGTCCTGACTTTC,CASSSTPGANVLTF
15,TRBV11-1,NA,NA,TRBJ1-5,TGTGCCAGCAGCTCTCGGGTGGGCAGCAATCAGCCCCAGCATTTT,CASSSRVGSNQPQHF
16,TRBV5-1,few,NA,TRBJ1-1,TGCGCCAGCAGCTTAGGACCGGGACCGAGGAGTACTGAAGCTTTCTTT,CASSLGPGPRSTEAFF
13,TRBV11-2,many,NA,TRBJ1-1,TGTGCCAGCAGCCCGACAGTGAACACTGAAGCTTTCTTT,CASSPTVNTEAFF
16,TRBV27,NA,NA,TRBJ2-7,TGTGCCAGCAGTTCCTTTCAGTCCCAACTGAACTACGAGCAGTACTTC,CASSSFQSQLNYEQYF
16,TRBV20-1,few,TRBD2,TRBJ2-1,TGCAGTGCTAGAGGATTACTAGCGGACCTCTACAATGAGCAGTTCTTC,CSARGLLADLYNEQFF
15,TRBV12-3/TRBV12-4,NA,TRBD1,TRBJ1-1,TGTGCCAGCAGTCCCGGGACAGGGCTGAACACTGAAGCTTTCTTT,CASSPGTGLNTEAFF
15,TRBV27,NA,TRBD2,TRBJ2-1,TGTGCCAGCAGCCATTTAGCGGGAAAATCGAATGAGCAGTTCTTC,CASSHLAGKSNEQFF
13,TRBV27,few,NA,TRBJ1-4,TGTGCCAGCAGCCAAGGACGTGTTGAAAAACTGTTTTTT,CASSQGRVEKLFF
15,TRBV29-1,NA,TRBD1,TRBJ2-3,TGCAGCGTTACGTGGACAGGATCGAGCACAGATACGCAGTATTTT,CSVTWTGSSTDTQYF
13,TRBV18,NA,TRBD1,TRBJ2-7,TGTGCCAGCTCGGCGACAGGGGGGAGCGAGCAGTACTTC,CASSATGGSEQYF
15,TRBV6-1,few,TRBD2,TRBJ2-2,TGTGCCAGCAGCGGACTAGCGAGCAACACCGGGGAGCTGTTTTTT,CASSGLASNTGELFF
12,TRBV12-3/TRBV12-4,many,NA,TRBJ1-1,TGTGCCAGCAGTCTCGGTCGCACTGAAGCTTTCTTT,CASSLGRTEAFF
15,TRBV3-1,NA,TRBD2,TRBJ2-1,TGTGCCAGCAGACGACTAGCGGGCTCCTACAATGAGCAGTTCTTC,CASRRLAGSYNEQFF
15,TRBV6-2/TRBV6-3,few,NA,TRBJ1-5,TGTGCCAGCAGTTATACCCCAGGGGCGCCTCAGCCCCAGCATTTT,CASSYTPGAPQPQHF
14,TRBV5-1,NA,NA,TRBJ1-4,TGCGCCAGCAGCTTGGAGGGCAGGGTCGAAAAACTGTTTTTT,CASSLEGRVEKLFF
13,TRBV20-1,few,NA,TRBJ2-3,TGCAGTGCTACTCCCCTTTTCACAGATACGCAGTATTTT,CSATPLFTDTQYF
18,TRBV10-3,NA,NA,TRBJ1-5,TGTGCCATCCCTCCCGGGACCCAAGTCAGACAGCGGGGTCAGCCCCAGCATTTT,CAIPPGTQVRQRGQPQHF
13,TRBV29-1,many,NA,TRBJ2-5,TGCAGCGTTGAGACCGGAAGGGAAGAGACCCAGTACTTC,CSVETGREETQYF
17,TRBV4-3,few,TRBD2,TRBJ2-2,TGCGCCAGCAGCCAACCCCCGGGACTAGCAGACACCGGGGAGCTGTTTTTT,CASSQPPGLADTGELFF
16,TRBV20-1,NA,NA,TRBJ2-2,TGCAGTGCCCCATTGGGTCGGGGTAGGCGCACCGGGGAGCTGTTTTTT,CSAPLGRGRRTGELFF
14,TRBV5-4,few,TRBD1,TRBJ1-1,TGTGCCAGCAGGGAGGGACAGGGTGGAACTGAAGCTTTCTTT,CASREGQGGTEAFF
12,TRBV12-5,few,NA,TRBJ2-5,TGTGCTAGTGGTTTGACCGGGGGGACCCAGTACTTC,CASGLTGGTQYF
13,TRBV6-1,few,TRBD1,TRBJ1-2,TGTGCCAGCAGTCTAGGGACAGGGGTAGGCTACACCTTC,CASSLGTGVGYTF
12,TRBV20-1,NA,NA,TRBJ1-6,TGCAGTGCTAGACAGCATAATTCACCCCTCCACTTT,CSARQHNSPLHF
15,TRBV6-1,many,TRBD1,TRBJ1-5,TGTGCCAGCAGCCCCGGGACAGGGGGCGGTCAGCCCCAGCATTTT,CASSPGTGGGQPQHF
19,TRBV13,NA,TRBD2,TRBJ2-1,TGTGCCAGCAGAGAGCATACTAGCGGGAGTTTCGGGTCCTACAATGAGCAGTTCTTC,CASREHTSGSFGSYNEQFF
15,TRBV12-3/TRBV12-4,NA,NA,TRBJ1-6,TGTGCCAGCAGTTTACAAGGGGCGGGAAATTCACCCCTCCACTTT,CASSLQGAGNSPLHF
12,TRBV15,few,NA,TRBJ1-2,TGTGCCACCGGCGAAACAGAATATGGCTACACCTTC,CATGETEYGYTF
15,TRBV6-5,NA,TRBD1,TRBJ1-1,TGTGCCAGCAGTTACTCTCCGGACAGGGCCACTGAAGCTTTCTTT,CASSYSPDRATEAFF
15,TRBV19,NA,NA,TRBJ2-7,TGTGCCAGTAGTCCAGTTAGCGGAAACTCCTACGAGCAGTACTTC,CASSPVSGNSYEQYF
18,TRBV4-2,NA,TRBD2,TRBJ2-2,TGTGCCAGCAGCCAAGCCGGACTAGCGGACCCGAACACCGGGGAGCTGTTTTTT,CASSQAGLADPNTGELFF
15,TRBV19,NA,NA,TRBJ1-2,TGTGCCAGTAGTATAGATCCGGGGTCCCTCAATGGCTACACCTTC,CASSIDPGSLNGYTF